The rows below give T cell receptor beta chains drawn from one sample of a study of T cells in Graves' hyperthyroidism and ophthalmopathy. Via MiXCR, TCRdb re-called the multiplex PCR reads, giving one row per CDR3 protein. The data hold 450,000 to 700,000 distinct CDR3 sequences, with around 45% observed a single time. The sample taken for sequencing was peripheral blood or thyroid tissue (not recorded which). Receptors originate from an adult woman with Graves' disease, either hyperthyroidism or ophthalmopathy (not recorded which). The CDR3 runs from the conserved cysteine through the conserved F or W. The D gene is left open where the match is weak. Some rows have no size entry. The others give once, few or many, or a class for an expanded clone.

V gene	D gene	J gene	clone size	CDR3 DNA	CDR3 protein
TRBV10-3	NA	TRBJ1-3	many	TGTGCCATCACTGCGGGGGGCTTCTCTGGAAACACCATATATTTT	CAITAGGFSGNTIYF
TRBV20-1	NA	TRBJ2-3	NA	TGCAGTGCTATCGAGAACACAGATACGCAGTATTTT	CSAIENTDTQYF
TRBV5-1	NA	TRBJ2-7	many	TGCGCCAGCAGCTCCCGGGGCGGGCCCTACGAGCAGTACTTC	CASSSRGGPYEQYF
TRBV5-6	NA	TRBJ1-5	many	TGTGCCAGCAGCTTGAGCTCGACAGCTTATTATAGCAATCAGCCCCAGCATTTT	CASSLSSTAYYSNQPQHF
TRBV27	NA	TRBJ1-5	NA	TGTGCCAGCAGCTTGGGGGGGTATTGGCAGCCCCAGCATTTT	CASSLGGYWQPQHF
TRBV7-8	NA	TRBJ2-7	many	TGTGCCAGCAGCTTATCGGAATGGGAATCGATAGAGCAGTACTTC	CASSLSEWESIEQYF
TRBV11-2	NA	TRBJ1-2	once	TGTGCCAGCAGCTTAGGTCCCTCGACATTCTCTGGCTACACCTTC	CASSLGPSTFSGYTF
TRBV20-1	NA	TRBJ2-2	many	TGCAGTGCCAGGGCTCTAGGAAACACCGGGGAGCTGTTTTTT	CSARALGNTGELFF
TRBV7-2	NA	TRBJ1-6	NA	TGTGCCAGCAGCCTTGACCCGGGGGATTCACCCCTCCACTTT	CASSLDPGDSPLHF
TRBV30	NA	TRBJ1-1	NA	TGTGCCTGGCGTTATCGACTGAACACTGAAGCTTTCTTT	CAWRYRLNTEAFF
TRBV5-5	TRBD1	TRBJ1-2	NA	TGTGCCAGCAGCCGACTACAGGGGGCAGGAGGCTATGGCTACACCTTC	CASSRLQGAGGYGYTF
TRBV6-5	TRBD1	TRBJ1-6	many	TGTGCCAGCAGTTTGACAGGGGTTAATTCACCCCTCCACTTT	CASSLTGVNSPLHF
TRBV10-3	NA	TRBJ2-7	NA	TGTGCCATCAGCCTCGGACAGATCTACGAGCAGTACTTC	CAISLGQIYEQYF
TRBV10-3	TRBD1	TRBJ2-7	NA	TGTGCCACCAACCGGGACAGGGCATACGAGCAGTACTTC	CATNRDRAYEQYF
TRBV29-1	NA	TRBJ2-7	NA	TGCAGCGTTTGGGCCTACGGGCAGGGCCTCTACGAGCAGTACTTC	CSVWAYGQGLYEQYF
TRBV7-3	NA	TRBJ1-1	NA	TGTGCCAGCAGTCGGGGGGGGAGGGCTTTCTTT	CASSRGGRAFF
TRBV20-1	NA	TRBJ2-2	many	TGCAGTGCTACCTGGGACTTGAACACCGGGGAGCTGTTTTTT	CSATWDLNTGELFF
TRBV10-3	NA	TRBJ1-5	NA	TGTGCCATCAGTGAGTCCCCACAGGGTTTGGTGAAGCCCCAGCATTTT	CAISESPQGLVKPQHF
TRBV19	TRBD1	TRBJ2-6	NA	TGTGCCAGTAGGGGACAGGGATACACTGGGGCCAACGTCCTGACTTTC	CASRGQGYTGANVLTF
TRBV29-1	NA	TRBJ1-1	many	TGCAGCGTTCCGGGGCTTAACACTGAAGCTTTCTTT	CSVPGLNTEAFF
TRBV28	NA	TRBJ2-7	NA	TGTGCCAGCAGTTTAACGTGGCGGTACGAGCAGTACTTC	CASSLTWRYEQYF
TRBV28	NA	TRBJ1-4	few	TGTGCCAGCAGTCCCTTCCAAGATAATGAAAAACTGTTTTTT	CASSPFQDNEKLFF
TRBV30	TRBD1	TRBJ1-6	few	TGTGCCTGGCGGACAGGGGTATATTCACCCCTCCACTTT	CAWRTGVYSPLHF
TRBV5-1	NA	TRBJ1-1	many	TGCGCCAGCAGCTTGGTTGGGGGGCCGGACACTGAAGCTTTCTTT	CASSLVGGPDTEAFF
TRBV19	NA	TRBJ2-7	NA	TGTGCCAGCACTCCTTCTTGGGGGGCGGGGTACGAGCAGTACTTC	CASTPSWGAGYEQYF
TRBV9	NA	TRBJ2-7	NA	TGTGCCAGCAGCGTAGCTCAGGGGACCTTCTACGAGCAGTACTTC	CASSVAQGTFYEQYF
TRBV2	NA	TRBJ1-2	many	TGTGCCAGCAGTGGGGAGGGGATCTACTACGGCTACACCTTC	CASSGEGIYYGYTF
TRBV7-8	TRBD1	TRBJ2-3	few	TGTGCCAGCAGCTCCCGACCTCCATGGGACAGGGACGGGGATACGCAGTATTTT	CASSSRPPWDRDGDTQYF
TRBV20-1	NA	TRBJ1-1	NA	TGCAGTGCTAGTGGGGGGAGCACTGAAGCTTTCTTT	CSASGGSTEAFF
TRBV7-2	NA	TRBJ1-5	NA	TGTGCCAGCAGCTTAAGTGAGACCCAGCATTTT	CASSLSETQHF
TRBV2	TRBD1	TRBJ2-7	many	TGTGCCAGCATAGGGACAGAAGCCTACGAGCAGTACTTC	CASIGTEAYEQYF
TRBV4-2	NA	TRBJ1-6	many	TGTGCCAGCAGCCAACCCCCGGGCAGACTTAATTCACCCCTCCACTTT	CASSQPPGRLNSPLHF
TRBV10-3	NA	TRBJ2-5	NA	TGTGCCATACAGGACATGAGTCAAGAGACCCAGTACTTC	CAIQDMSQETQYF
TRBV6-5	NA	TRBJ1-2	NA	TGTGCCAGCAGTCCGACAAGGTACGAGCAGTACTACTATGGCTACACCTTC	CASSPTRYEQYYYGYTF
TRBV7-2	TRBD2	TRBJ2-5	NA	TGTGCCAGCAGCAACGGACTAGCGGGGAACCAAGAGACCCAGTACTTC	CASSNGLAGNQETQYF
TRBV11-2	TRBD2	TRBJ2-7	many	TGTGCCAGCAGCTTAGATCCACGACTAGCGGGCTACGAGCAGTACTTC	CASSLDPRLAGYEQYF
TRBV19	NA	TRBJ2-5	many	TGTGCCAGTAGTTCCTGGGAGGAGACCCAGTACTTC	CASSSWEETQYF
TRBV18	NA	TRBJ1-1	NA	TGTGCCAGCTCACCTAGGGACAACGGGGATGGCACTGAAGCTTTCTTT	CASSPRDNGDGTEAFF
TRBV2	NA	TRBJ1-5	few	TGTGCCAGCAAGTCGGGAACTCAGCCCCAGCATTTT	CASKSGTQPQHF
TRBV2	TRBD1	TRBJ2-7	NA	TGTGCCAGCAGAAAACCGGGACAGGGGCCCTACGAGCAGTACTTC	CASRKPGQGPYEQYF
TRBV4-1	TRBD1	TRBJ2-2	NA	TGCGCCAGCAGCCAAGTGAAAATATTCGGGACAGGATTGAACACCGGGGAGCTGTTTTTT	CASSQVKIFGTGLNTGELFF
TRBV7-7	NA	TRBJ2-5	NA	TGTGCTAGCAGCTTAGGGGCCAGCTCACCAGTAACGGGAGAGACCCAGTACTTC	CASSLGASSPVTGETQYF
TRBV7-3	TRBD1	TRBJ1-3	many	TGTGCCAGCAGCTTAATAAAAGACAGGGAGGACGGAAACACCATATATTTT	CASSLIKDREDGNTIYF
TRBV2	NA	TRBJ2-7	NA	TGTGCCGTAGCAGGGGCTCTCGCGGCCTACGAGCAGTACTTC	CAVAGALAAYEQYF
TRBV4-3	NA	TRBJ1-2	many	TGCGCCAGCAGCCAAGGAGGGGCAACCGCCTATGGCTACACCTTC	CASSQGGATAYGYTF
TRBV10-3	NA	TRBJ1-4	NA	TGTGCCATCGGTGAGTTCCAGGGAGGTGAAAAACTGTTTTTT	CAIGEFQGGEKLFF
TRBV15	TRBD1	TRBJ2-7	NA	TGTGCCACCAGCCATCCCCGGGACAGGGCGGATGAGCAGTACTTC	CATSHPRDRADEQYF
TRBV20-1	NA	TRBJ1-1	NA	TGCAGTGCGCTCCGGTATAGCATGAACACTGAAGCTTTCTTT	CSALRYSMNTEAFF
TRBV2	NA	TRBJ1-1	NA	TGTGCCAGCAGTCCCTCGGTTGAAGCTTTCTTT	CASSPSVEAFF
TRBV4-1	NA	TRBJ2-7	many	TGCGCCAGCAGCCCCGGGGAGGGGGCGCGCCACGAGCAGTACTTC	CASSPGEGARHEQYF
TRBV7-8	TRBD1	TRBJ1-6	NA	TGTGCCAGCAGCCAAAGGGACAGGAATTCACCCCTCCACTTT	CASSQRDRNSPLHF
TRBV6-4	TRBD1	TRBJ1-2	many	TGTGCCAGCAGGAGGGACAGGCCCAGATCCTATGGCTACACCTTC	CASRRDRPRSYGYTF
TRBV5-6	NA	TRBJ1-1	NA	TGTGCCAGCAGCTTACTAGCGGGAGCTTTCTTT	CASSLLAGAFF